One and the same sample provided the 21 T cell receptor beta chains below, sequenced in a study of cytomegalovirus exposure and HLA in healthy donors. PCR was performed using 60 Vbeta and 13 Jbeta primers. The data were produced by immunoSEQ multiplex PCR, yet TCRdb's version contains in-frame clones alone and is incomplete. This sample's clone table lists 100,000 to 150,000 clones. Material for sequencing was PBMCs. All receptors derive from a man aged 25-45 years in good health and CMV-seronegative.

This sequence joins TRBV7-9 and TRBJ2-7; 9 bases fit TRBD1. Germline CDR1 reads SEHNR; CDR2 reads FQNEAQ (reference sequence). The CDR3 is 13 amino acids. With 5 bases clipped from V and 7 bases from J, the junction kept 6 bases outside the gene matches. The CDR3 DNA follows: TGTGCCAGCAGCGTTTCCGGGACAGGGGAGCAGTACTTC. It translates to CASSVSGTGEQYF.

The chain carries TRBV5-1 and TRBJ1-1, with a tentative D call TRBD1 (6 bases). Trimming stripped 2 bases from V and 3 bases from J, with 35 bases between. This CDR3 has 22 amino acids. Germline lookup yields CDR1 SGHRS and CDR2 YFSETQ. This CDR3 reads CASSFSIRTPDFGGATDTEAFF. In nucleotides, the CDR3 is TGCGCCAGCAGCTTCTCGATTCGAACCCCTGACTTCGGGGGGGCTACGGACACTGAAGCTTTCTTT.

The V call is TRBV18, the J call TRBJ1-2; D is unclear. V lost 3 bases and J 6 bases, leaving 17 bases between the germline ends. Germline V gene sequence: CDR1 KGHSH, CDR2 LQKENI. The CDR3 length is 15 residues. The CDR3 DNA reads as TGTGCCAGCTCACCCCTTCGCCGGGAGACGGATGGCTACACCTTC. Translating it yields CASSPLRRETDGYTF. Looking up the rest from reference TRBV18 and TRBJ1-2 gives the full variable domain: NAGVMQNPRHLVRRRGQEARLRCSPMKGHSHVYWYRQLPEEGLKFMVYLQKENIIDESGMPKERFSAEFPKEGPSILRIQQVVRGDSAAYFCASSPLRRETDGYTFGSGTRLTVV.

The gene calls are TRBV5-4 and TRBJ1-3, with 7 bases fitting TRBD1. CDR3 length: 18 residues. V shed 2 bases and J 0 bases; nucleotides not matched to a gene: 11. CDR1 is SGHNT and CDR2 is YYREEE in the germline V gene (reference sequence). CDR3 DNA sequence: TGTGCCAGCAGCTTCCACTTGGACAGGTTCGCCTCTGGAAACACCATATATTTT. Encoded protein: CASSFHLDRFASGNTIYF.

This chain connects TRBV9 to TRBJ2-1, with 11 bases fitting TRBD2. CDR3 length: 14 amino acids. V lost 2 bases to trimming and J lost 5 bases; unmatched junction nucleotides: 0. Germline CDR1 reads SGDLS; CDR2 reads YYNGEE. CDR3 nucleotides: TGTGCCAGCAGCGTTAGCGGGGGGGACAATGAGCAGTTCTTC. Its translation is CASSVSGGDNEQFF.

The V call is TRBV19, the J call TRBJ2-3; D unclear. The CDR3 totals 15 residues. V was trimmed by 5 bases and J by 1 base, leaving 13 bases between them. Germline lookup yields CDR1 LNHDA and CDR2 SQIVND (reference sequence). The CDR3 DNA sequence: TGTGCCAGTAGTCCCCCCGGGTCTCGCACAGATACGCAGTATTTT. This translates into CASSPPGSRTDTQYF.

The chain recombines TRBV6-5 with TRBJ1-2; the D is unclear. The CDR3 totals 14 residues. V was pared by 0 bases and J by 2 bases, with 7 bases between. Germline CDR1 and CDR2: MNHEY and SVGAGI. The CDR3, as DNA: TGTGCCAGCAGTTACTCGGTGGAGAACTATGGCTACACCTTC. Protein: CASSYSVENYGYTF.

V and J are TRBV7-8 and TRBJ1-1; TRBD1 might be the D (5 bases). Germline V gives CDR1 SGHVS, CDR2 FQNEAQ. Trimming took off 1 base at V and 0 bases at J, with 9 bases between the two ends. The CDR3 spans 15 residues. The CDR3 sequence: CASSLGPGLNTEAFF. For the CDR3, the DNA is TGTGCCAGCAGCTTAGGTCCAGGGCTGAACACTGAAGCTTTCTTT.

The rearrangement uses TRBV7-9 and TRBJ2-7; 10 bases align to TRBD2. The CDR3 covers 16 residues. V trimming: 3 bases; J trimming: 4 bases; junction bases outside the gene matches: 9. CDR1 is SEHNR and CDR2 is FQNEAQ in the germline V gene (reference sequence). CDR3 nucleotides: TGTGCCAGCAGCTTGCGTCCAGCGGGAGGGCCGTACGAGCAGTACTTC. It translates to CASSLRPAGGPYEQYF.

CDR3 DNA: TGTGCCAGCAGTTACTCTTTAGCGGGAGGAGGAGATACGCAGTATTTT. Protein product: CASSYSLAGGGDTQYF. V gene TRBV6-5 combines with J gene TRBJ2-3, with 10 bases matching TRBD2. Germline assignment: CDR1 MNHEY and CDR2 SVGAGI. There are 16 residues in the CDR3. V gave up 0 bases and J gave up 5 bases; unmatched junction bases: 5.

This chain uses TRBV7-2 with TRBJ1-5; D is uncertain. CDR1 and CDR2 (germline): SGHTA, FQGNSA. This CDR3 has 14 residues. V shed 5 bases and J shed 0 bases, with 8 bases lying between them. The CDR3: CASSTEYSNQPQHF. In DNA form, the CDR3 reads TGTGCCAGCAGCACGGAGTATAGCAATCAGCCCCAGCATTTT. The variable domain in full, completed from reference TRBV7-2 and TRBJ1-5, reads GAGVSQSPSNKVTEKGKDVELRCDPISGHTALYWYRQSLGQGLEFLIYFQGNSAPDKSGLPSDRFSAERTGGSVSTLTIQRTQQEDSAVYLCASSTEYSNQPQHFGDGTRLSIL.

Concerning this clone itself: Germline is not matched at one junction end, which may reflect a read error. The CDR3 region is CAGRDRGAHQETQYF. The CDR3 bases are TGTGCCGGCAGGGACAGGGGGGCCCACCAAGAGACCCAGTACTTC. The gene calls are TRBV28 and TRBJ2-5; 11 bases are a match to TRBD1. The length of the CDR3 is 15 residues. From germline, CDR1 is MDHEN and CDR2 SYDVKM. Combining the CDR3 with reference TRBV28 and TRBJ2-5 gives the whole variable domain DVKVTQSSRYLVKRTGEKVFLECVQDMDHENMFWYRQDPGLGLRLIYFSYDVKMKEKGDIPEGYSVSREKKERFSLILESASTNQTSMYLCAGRDRGAHQETQYFGPGTRLLVL.

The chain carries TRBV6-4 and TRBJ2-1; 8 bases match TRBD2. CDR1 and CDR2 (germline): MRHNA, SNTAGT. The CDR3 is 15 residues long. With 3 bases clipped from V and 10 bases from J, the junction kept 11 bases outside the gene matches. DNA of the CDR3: TGTGCCAGCAGTGAGGAGAGCGGGAGTAGAAGAGAGCAGTTCTTC. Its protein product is CASSEESGSRREQFF.

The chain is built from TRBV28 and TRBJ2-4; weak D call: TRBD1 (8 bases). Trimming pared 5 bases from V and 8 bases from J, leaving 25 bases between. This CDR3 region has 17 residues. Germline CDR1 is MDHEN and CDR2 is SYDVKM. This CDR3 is CASSADREGVSRDIQYF. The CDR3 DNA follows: TGTGCCAGCAGTGCGGACAGGGAGGGAGTCAGCAGGGACATTCAGTACTTC.

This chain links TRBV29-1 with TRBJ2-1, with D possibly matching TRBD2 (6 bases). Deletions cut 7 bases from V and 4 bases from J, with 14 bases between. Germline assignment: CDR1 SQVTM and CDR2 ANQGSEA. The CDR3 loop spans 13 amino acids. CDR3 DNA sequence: TGCAGCGCTAGCGTCGTCATATACAATGAGCAGTTCTTC. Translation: CSASVVIYNEQFF.

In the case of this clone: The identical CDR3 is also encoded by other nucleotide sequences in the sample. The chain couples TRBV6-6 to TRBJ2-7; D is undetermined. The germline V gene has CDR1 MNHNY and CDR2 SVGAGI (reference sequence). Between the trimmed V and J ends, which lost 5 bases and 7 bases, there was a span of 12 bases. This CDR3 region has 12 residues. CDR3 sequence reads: CASSLESNEQYF. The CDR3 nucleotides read TGTGCCAGCAGTCTGGAGTCGAATGAGCAGTACTTC.

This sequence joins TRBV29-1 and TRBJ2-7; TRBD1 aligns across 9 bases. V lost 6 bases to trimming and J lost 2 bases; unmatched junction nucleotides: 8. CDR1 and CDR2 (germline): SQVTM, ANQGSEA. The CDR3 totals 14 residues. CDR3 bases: TGCAGCGTGGTCCGGGGACAGGGAGCCTACGAGCAGTACTTC. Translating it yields CSVVRGQGAYEQYF.

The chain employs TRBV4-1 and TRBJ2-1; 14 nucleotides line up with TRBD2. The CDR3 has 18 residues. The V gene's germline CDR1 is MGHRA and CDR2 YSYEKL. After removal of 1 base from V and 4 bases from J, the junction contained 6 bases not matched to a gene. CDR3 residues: CASSQGRLAGGIYNEQFF. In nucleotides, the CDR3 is TGCGCCAGCAGCCAAGGAAGACTAGCGGGAGGGATATACAATGAGCAGTTCTTC.

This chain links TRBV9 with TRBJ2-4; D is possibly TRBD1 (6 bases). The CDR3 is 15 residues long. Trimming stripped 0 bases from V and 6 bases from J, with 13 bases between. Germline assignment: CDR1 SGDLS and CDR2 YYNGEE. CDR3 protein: CASSVGGQTTNIQYF. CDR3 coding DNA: TGTGCCAGCAGCGTAGGGGGGCAGACCACAAACATTCAGTACTTC. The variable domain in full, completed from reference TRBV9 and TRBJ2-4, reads DSGVTQTPKHLITATGQRVTLRCSPRSGDLSVYWYQQSLDQGLQFLIQYYNGEERAKGNILERFSAQQFPDLHSELNLSSLELGDSALYFCASSVGGQTTNIQYFGAGTRLSVL.

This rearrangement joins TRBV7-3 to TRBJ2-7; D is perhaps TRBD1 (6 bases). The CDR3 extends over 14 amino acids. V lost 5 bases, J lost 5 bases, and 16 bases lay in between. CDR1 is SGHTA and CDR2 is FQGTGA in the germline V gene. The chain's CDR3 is CASSGGAGDHEQYF. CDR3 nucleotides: TGTGCCAGCAGCGGAGGAGCAGGGGATCACGAGCAGTACTTC. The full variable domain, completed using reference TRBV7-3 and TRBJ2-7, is GAGVSQTPSNKVTEKGKYVELRCDPISGHTALYWYRQSLGQGPEFLIYFQGTGAADDSGLPNDRFFAVRPEGSVSTLKIQRTERGDSAVYLCASSGGAGDHEQYFGPGTRLTVT.

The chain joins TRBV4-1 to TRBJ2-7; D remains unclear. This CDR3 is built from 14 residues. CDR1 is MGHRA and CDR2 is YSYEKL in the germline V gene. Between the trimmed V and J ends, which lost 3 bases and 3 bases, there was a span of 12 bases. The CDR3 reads CASSHSKSLYEQYF. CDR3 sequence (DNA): TGCGCCAGCAGCCACTCTAAGTCTCTCTACGAGCAGTACTTC.